A single sample gave rise to the 16 T cell receptor beta chains below, sequenced in a study of cytomegalovirus exposure and HLA in healthy donors. The repertoire was sequenced with immunoSEQ multiplex PCR; TCRdb's copy has only in-frame clones and lacks some. Here the sample spans roughly 220,000 clones, around four fifths being singletons. The sequenced sample was PBMCs. These receptors originate from a woman under 40 in good health and CMV-seropositive.

This chain links TRBV28 with TRBJ2-3, with 8 bases identical to TRBD2. The CDR3 is 16 residues long. With V trimmed by 3 bases and J by 2 bases, 7 bases remained unmatched. Per germline, CDR1 MDHEN and CDR2 SYDVKM. The CDR3 DNA is TGTGCCAGCAGTTTTCTATCCGGACTAGCCACAGATACGCAGTATTTT. This gives the protein CASSFLSGLATDTQYF.

The chain joins TRBV7-8 to TRBJ2-5, with 7 bases matching TRBD2. This CDR3 is 15 amino acids long. Germline loops: CDR1 SGHVS, CDR2 FQNEAQ. With V trimmed by 2 bases and J by 5 bases, 8 bases remained unmatched. The CDR3 coding sequence is TGTGCCAGCAGCTTAATCCCCCAGGGAGGGGAGACCCAGTACTTC. As protein: CASSLIPQGGETQYF.

The V gene is TRBV6-1, the J gene TRBJ1-1, with 8 bases matching TRBD1. J was trimmed by 7 bases and V by 7 bases; bases with no gene match: 14. Germline CDR1 is MNHNS and CDR2 is SASEGT. The CDR3 covers 15 residues. CDR3 in DNA: TGTGCCAGCACCGAAACACCACAGGGGGAGTTTGAAGCTTTCTTT. Its translation is CASTETPQGEFEAFF.

This CDR3 reads CASSGQIQPQHF. In DNA, the CDR3 is TGTGCCAGCAGCGGACAGATTCAGCCCCAGCATTTT. The genes are TRBV6-1 and TRBJ1-5; D is possibly TRBD1 (6 bases). V was pared by 6 bases and J by 6 bases, with 9 bases between. The CDR3 extends over 12 amino acids. Germline-derived CDR1 and CDR2 are MNHNS and SASEGT.

The chain couples TRBV27 to TRBJ1-2; D unclear. Germline CDR1 MNHEY, CDR2 SMNVEV (reference sequence). CDR3 size: 14 residues. Trimming took off 3 bases at V and 4 bases at J, with 12 bases between the two ends. The CDR3 DNA is TGTGCCAGCAGTTTTCAGGCAGGCCTCTATGGCTACACCTTC. It is translated as CASSFQAGLYGYTF.

There are a few counts of this clone. The V and J genes are TRBV28 and TRBJ2-7; D ambiguous. This CDR3 is built from 12 residues. Trimming removed 5 bases from V and 7 bases from J, with 12 bases in between. CDR1 and CDR2 from the germline V gene are MDHEN and SYDVKM. CDR3 residues: CASSPPGWEQYF. The CDR3, as DNA: TGTGCCAGCAGTCCCCCCGGGTGGGAGCAGTACTTC.

The chain has TRBV5-1 and TRBJ2-5; 11 bases map to TRBD1. The CDR3 has 17 amino acids. J lost 4 bases, V lost 3 bases, and 11 bases had no gene match. Germline V gives CDR1 SGHRS, CDR2 YFSETQ. In DNA, the CDR3 is TGCGCCAGCAGCTCAACCCCCCCCGGGACAGGGGGAGAGACCCAGTACTTC. It specifies CASSSTPPGTGGETQYF.

This clone was observed at least ten times. The chain joins TRBV6-1 to TRBJ2-3, with 7 bases that match TRBD2. The CDR3 sequence is 15 residues long. Germline V gene data show CDR1 as MNHNS and CDR2 as SASEGT. Unmatched junction bases numbered 3, after V lost 1 base and J lost 2 bases. Here the CDR3 DNA reads TGTGCCAGCAGTGAAGGGGCGGGAGACACAGATACGCAGTATTTT. This translates into CASSEGAGDTDTQYF.

V gene TRBV7-9 combines with J gene TRBJ2-7, with unresolved D. CDR3 size: 13 residues. Germline V gene data show CDR1 as SEHNR and CDR2 as FQNEAQ (reference sequence). Trimming stripped 3 bases from V and 5 bases from J, with 11 bases between. CDR3 bases: TGTGCCAGCAGCTTTAGGCCCCGGGACGAGCAGTACTTC. Protein: CASSFRPRDEQYF. The full variable domain, in which reference TRBV7-9 and TRBJ2-7 provide the parts outside the CDR3, is DTGVSQNPRHKITKRGQNVTFRCDPISEHNRLYWYRQTLGQGPEFLTYFQNEAQLEKSRLLSDRFSAERPKGSFSTLEIQRTEQGDSAMYLCASSFRPRDEQYFGPGTRLTVT.

The chain combines TRBV11-2 with TRBJ2-3; no firm D call. The CDR3 totals 14 residues. Germline lookup yields CDR1 SGHAT and CDR2 FQNNGV. Trimming pared 3 bases from V and 6 bases from J, leaving 13 bases between. CDR3 protein: CASSFVVVGDTQYF. The CDR3, as DNA: TGTGCCAGCAGCTTTGTAGTTGTTGGCGATACGCAGTATTTT.

The chain has TRBV7-9 and TRBJ2-6; D gene uncertain. This CDR3 spans 13 amino acids. CDR1 is SEHNR and CDR2 is FQNEAQ in the germline V gene (reference sequence). Trimming removed 7 bases at V and 4 bases at J, with 8 bases between. Here the CDR3 reads CASKAGGANVLTF. The CDR3 DNA is TGTGCCAGCAAGGCCGGGGGGGCCAACGTCCTGACTTTC.

The sample holds one count of this clone. The CDR3 bases are TGCGCCAGCAGCCAAGTAAGGCGGGAGGGGTCAGATACGCAGTATTTT. The encoded protein is CASSQVRREGSDTQYF. This sequence joins TRBV4-1 and TRBJ2-3; TRBD2 matches at 9 bases. The CDR3 sequence is 16 residues long. Germline V gives CDR1 MGHRA, CDR2 YSYEKL. Trimming at V came to 1 base and at J to 4 bases, leaving 6 bases not matched to a gene.

V gene TRBV27 combines with J gene TRBJ1-2, with TRBD1 as a possible D gene (5 bases). CDR1 and CDR2 (germline): MNHEY, SMNVEV (reference sequence). CDR3 length equals 15 residues. V shed 6 bases and J shed 6 bases, with 20 bases lying between them. This CDR3 reads CASSNNPTPTDGYTF. CDR3 sequence (DNA): TGTGCCAGCAGCAACAACCCAACCCCGACAGATGGCTACACCTTC.

The chain joins TRBV7-6 to TRBJ2-7; possible D gene TRBD1, 6 bases. The ends were cut back, 5 bases at V and 4 bases at J, with 12 bases in the middle. This CDR3 has 13 amino acids. Germline values: CDR1 SGHVS, CDR2 FNYEAQ. This CDR3 is CASSPTGTYEQYF. The CDR3 DNA reads as TGTGCCAGCAGCCCGACAGGAACTTACGAGCAGTACTTC.

The genes are TRBV9 and TRBJ2-3; 7 bases match TRBD2. The CDR3 consists of 16 residues. The V and J ends lost 0 bases and 5 bases, in that order; junction bases with no gene match: 9. Germline CDR1 SGDLS, CDR2 YYNGEE. The CDR3 nucleotides read TGTGCCAGCAGCGTAGCTCAGGCTAGCGGAGAAGATACGCAGTATTTT. It translates to CASSVAQASGEDTQYF. Full variable domain (remainder filled in from reference TRBV9 and TRBJ2-3): DSGVTQTPKHLITATGQRVTLRCSPRSGDLSVYWYQQSLDQGLQFLIQYYNGEERAKGNILERFSAQQFPDLHSELNLSSLELGDSALYFCASSVAQASGEDTQYFGPGTRLTVL.

The sample holds one count of this clone. In DNA, the CDR3 is TGTGCCAGCAGAGCGGACCAGGGGCCAGGGTACGAGCAGTACTTC. Its translation: CASRADQGPGYEQYF. The chain employs TRBV6-1 and TRBJ2-7; D might be TRBD1 (6 bases). The CDR3 loop spans 15 amino acids. V lost 6 bases to trimming and J lost 4 bases, with 19 bases between them. CDR1 and CDR2 (germline): MNHNS, SASEGT.